Each of the 3 T cell receptor beta chains below was sequenced from the same sample in a study of Ad26.COV2.S vaccination and SARS-CoV-2 variants. TCRdb keeps only in-frame clones here, not all; method: immunoSEQ multiplex PCR. The repertoire holds about 420,000 clones, with around 87% as singletons. Documented treatment: roughly 18 received Ad26.COV2.S at low or high dose, single or two shots; five or six received placebo; per-sample allocation not given. Sampling happened 63 days after the first vaccine or placebo injection. This specimen consisted of peripheral blood, obtained in a trial of Ad26.COV2.S vaccine versus placebo. The source is a person between 18 and 65 years old who received the Ad26.COV2.S COVID-19 vaccine or a placebo.

V gene TRBV12-3 or TRBV12-4 combines with J gene TRBJ2-1; D is unresolved. Trimming removed 6 bases at V and 6 bases at J, with 6 bases between. CDR3 length: 11 amino acids. The CDR3: CASRATNEQFF. The DNA of the CDR3 is TGTGCCAGCAGGGCAACCAATGAGCAGTTCTTC.

Concerning this clone: Additional DNA sequences in this sample encode the identical CDR3. V gene TRBV5-1 combines with J gene TRBJ2-1, with D possibly matching TRBD2 (5 bases). CDR1 SGHRS and CDR2 YFSETQ come from the germline V gene. The CDR3 spans 15 residues. The V gene lost 0 bases and the J gene lost 0 bases, with 7 bases spanning the gap. CDR3 DNA: TGCGCCAGCAGCTTGGGAGGGAGCTCCTACAATGAGCAGTTCTTC. It is translated as CASSLGGSSYNEQFF.

The gene calls are TRBV9 and TRBJ2-7; 8 bases are a match to TRBD2. Trimming removed 3 bases from V and 2 bases from J; junction bases left unmatched: 10. CDR1 is SGDLS and CDR2 is YYNGEE in the germline V gene. CDR3 size: 16 residues. CDR3 nucleotides: TGTGCCAGCAGCGCGAATCACGGGGGGGCTGCCTACGAGCAGTACTTC. Protein product: CASSANHGGAAYEQYF.